This T cell receptor beta chain comes out of a study of T cells after yellow fever vaccination (dated by TCRdb to the late 2010s). About the investigation overall: The SMART-Seq v4 Ultra Low Input RNA kit was used to prepare libraries from fractions with low cell numbers. To follow T-cell clones before and after primary and booster YFV17D yellow fever vaccination, bulk TCR alpha and beta repertoires were sequenced over time. Two healthy male donors made up the cohort, one aged 18 to 30 years and the other aged 30 to 39 years. Blood samples were taken at several timepoints before and after primary and secondary immunization, and bulk PBMC replicates and cell subsets were isolated. Overall results and qualifications from the work: The secondary T-cell response was weaker than the primary response but faster, peaking on day 5 instead of day 15. Computational filtering was needed because FACS-sorted repertoires could contain abundant contaminating clonotypes from the bulk population. Only two donors were included in the study, so the extent to which the findings can be generalized is limited. A small share of clonotypes was detected in both CD4 and CD8 compartments, with the overlap likely arising from convergent recombination. Most clones expanded after primary vaccination (around 97% of CD4 and around 89% of CD8) were re-detected after the booster, suggesting that broad memory maintenance occurred.

At least ten counts were recorded for this clonotype. Its cognate antigen has yet to be identified. Per-base qualities were not stored, and no clone one base away is much larger. The CDR3 holds 15 amino acids from the cysteine to the phenylalanine. Only the CDR3 DNA stays, 45 bases, in frame from base 1. CDR1 and CDR2 were assigned from the germline V gene (reference sequence) as DFQATT and SNEGSKA. V loses 0 bases of germline sequence and J loses 8 bases, and the interval between the two ends is 14 bases. Sequenced on an Illumina NovaSeq 6000. Synthesis of TCR cDNA relied on 5'RACE template switching, a step that introduced a universal primer site along with unique molecular identifiers. Priming for cDNA synthesis came from both the TCR alpha and TCR beta constant segments. Two PCR steps were used to amplify libraries, with sample barcodes and sequencing adapters being added in the second step. Libraries were sequenced on Illumina HiSeq 2500 (2x100 bp) or NovaSeq (2x150 bp). For the original study's pipeline: Demultiplexing of reads and collapsing into UMI consensus sequences were performed with MIGEC, and V(D)J alignment was carried out with MiXCR. Vaccine-responding clonotypes were identified with edgeR using replicate PBMC samples, with FDR below 0.01 and a log2 fold change above 5 up to day 15 being required. Bulk clonotypes were assigned CD4 or CD8 identity according to which sequenced CD4 or CD8 repertoire held them at higher abundance. In TCRdb, the public reads were trimmed at Q25 with fastp and aligned with MiXCR, with productive beta chains retained. Each entry merges the rows of one CDR3 protein and shows their most common DNA and genes. V and J calls and clone size were set by TCRdb, not the authors. This sample comprises 250,000 to 300,000 distinct CDR3 sequences, 5.2% of them detected only once. The top ten hold under 3.5% of the sample.

This specimen's treatment or condition label, per the study, means: live attenuated yellow fever vaccine strain. A standard Ficoll-Paque protocol was used to isolate PBMCs from peripheral blood. Dynabeads CD4 and CD8 positive selection kits were used to isolate CD4 and CD8 T-cell fractions. TriZol was used to extract RNA from bulk PBMCs, CD4 and CD8 fractions, and dextramer-positive and dextramer-negative fractions. The sample in question was CD4+ T cells sorted from PBMCs, obtained on the day of the yellow fever booster vaccination. The receptor was isolated from a man younger than 35 who received the YFV17D yellow fever vaccine. In this chain, TRBV20-1 is recombined with TRBJ1-6; the D segment could be TRBD1, given 5 matching bases. The CDR3 sequence is CSARDSRVRDSPLHF. The nucleotides are TGCAGTGCTAGAGATAGCAGGGTACGGGATTCACCCCTCCACTTT.